This entry lists 13 T cell receptor beta chains sequenced from one sample in a study of T cells after yellow fever vaccination. TCRdb reanalysed the 5' RACE reads using MiXCR and keeps one entry per CDR3 protein. The sample yields roughly 330,000 distinct CDR3 sequences, approximately 4.2% seen once. The sample here was PBMCs, taken 5 days after the yellow fever booster vaccination. These receptors were obtained from a man aged 18 to 35 who received the YFV17D yellow fever vaccine.

V is TRBV6-5 and J is TRBJ1-1; TRBD1 matches at 7 bases. The CDR3 spans 15 residues. CDR1 MNHEY and CDR2 SVGAGI come from the germline V gene. V trimming: 2 bases; J trimming: 2 bases; junction bases outside the gene matches: 5. CDR3 DNA: TGTGCCAGCAGTTACGACTGGACAGGTAACACTGAAGCTTTCTTT. It codes for CASSYDWTGNTEAFF.

The chain joins TRBV15 to TRBJ2-3; 13 bases match TRBD2. The length of the CDR3 is 17 residues. J gave up 3 bases and V 3 bases, and 6 bases lay outside the gene matches. Germline lookup yields CDR1 LNHNV and CDR2 YYDKDF (reference sequence). The CDR3 nucleotides read TGTGCCACCAGCAGCAAGGGACTAGCGGGGCTTACAGATACGCAGTATTTT. This sequence encodes CATSSKGLAGLTDTQYF.

Only a few counts were recorded for this clonotype. The CDR3 nucleotides read TGTGCCAGCAGCTTGGCCGGCGGCCAGAATAATGAAAAACTGTTTTTT. Translation gives CASSLAGGQNNEKLFF. This chain connects TRBV5-4 to TRBJ1-4; D remains unclear. Trimming stripped 0 bases from V and 4 bases from J, with 13 bases between. The CDR3 contains 16 residues. CDR1 is SGHNT and CDR2 is YYREEE in the germline V gene (reference sequence).

The CDR3 nucleotides read TGTGCCAGCAGCGGCGGACAGGGGGTCTACAATGAGCAGTTCTTC. Translated: CASSGGQGVYNEQFF. The chain joins TRBV9 to TRBJ2-1; 10 bases align to TRBD1. The CDR3 is made up of 15 amino acids. Trimming took 3 bases from V and 3 from J; bases not matched to a gene: 3. In germline, CDR1 is SGDLS, CDR2 YYNGEE.

The chain uses TRBV7-3 and TRBJ2-2, with no clear D. CDR3 length: 14 amino acids. Trimming removed 5 bases from V and 6 bases from J, with 13 bases in between. The germline V gene has CDR1 SGHTA and CDR2 FQGTGA. The CDR3 region is CASSPRSGPGELFF. CDR3 sequence (DNA): TGTGCCAGCAGCCCCAGGTCGGGTCCCGGGGAGCTGTTTTTT.

This clonotype was counted at least ten times. The gene calls are TRBV3-2 and TRBJ2-7; TRBD1 is taken as the D call from the table, unchecked against the DNA. TRBV3-2 is recorded as a pseudogene. The CDR3 sequence is 15 residues long. The CDR3 reads CASSQDTGFYPEQYF. DNA for the CDR3: TGTGCCAGCAGCCAAGATACAGGGTTCTATCCCGAGCAGTACTTC.

This clonotype came up many times. V is TRBV4-3 and J is TRBJ2-2; no reliable D call. V gave up 0 bases and J gave up 2 bases, with 10 bases separating them. The CDR3 covers 16 residues. CDR1 is LGHNA, CDR2 YSLEER, per germline. The CDR3 nucleotides are TGCGCCAGCAGCCAAGATGCATTTGGAAACACCGGGGAGCTGTTTTTT. Translating it yields CASSQDAFGNTGELFF.

This clonotype turned up a few times. V is TRBV28 and J is TRBJ2-2; no clear D. Per germline, CDR1 MDHEN and CDR2 SYDVKM. This CDR3 region has 12 residues. V was clipped by 7 bases and J by 7 bases, with 10 bases between them. CDR3 loop: CASTTRVGELFF. As DNA, the CDR3 is TGTGCCAGCACCACCCGTGTCGGGGAGCTGTTTTTT.

This clonotype was detected only a few times. This chain links TRBV5-1 with TRBJ2-5; the match to TRBD1 covers 12 bases. The trim removed 4 bases at V and 5 bases at J, leaving 12 bases unmatched. Germline lookup yields CDR1 SGHRS and CDR2 YFSETQ. This CDR3 contains 17 residues. CDR3 in DNA: TGCGCCAGCAGCCTCCTGCGTTCCGGGACAGGGGGCGAGACCCAGTACTTC. Translating gives CASSLLRSGTGGETQYF.

J is TRBJ2-7 and V is TRBV6-6, with D perhaps matching TRBD1 (6 bases). This CDR3 is built from 12 residues. Trimming took 4 bases from V and 10 from J, leaving 14 bases between them. Germline lookup yields CDR1 MNHNY and CDR2 SVGAGI (reference sequence). CDR3 sequence (DNA): TGTGCCAGCAGTTTACAGGAACAGGGACAGTACTTC. Its translation is CASSLQEQGQYF.

This clonotype was seen at least ten times. The V call is TRBV15, the J call TRBJ2-1; perhaps TRBD2 as D (5 bases). Germline V gene data show CDR1 as LNHNV and CDR2 as YYDKDF (reference sequence). Trimming left V 1 base short and J 10 bases short, with 11 bases between. There are 13 residues in the CDR3. The CDR3 region has the DNA TGTGCCACCAGCAGAGGAGGGTCGAGCGAGCAGTTCTTC. Protein sequence: CATSRGGSSEQFF.

The rearrangement joins TRBV25-1 to TRBJ1-5; D uncertain. The CDR3 is 13 amino acids. Looked up from germline, CDR1 is MGHDK and CDR2 is SYGVNS. V was clipped by 11 bases and J by 1 base, with 12 bases between them. The CDR3 loop is CASAWGSNQPQHF. The DNA for the CDR3 is TGTGCCTCAGCGTGGGGAAGCAATCAGCCCCAGCATTTT.

V usage is TRBV9 and J usage is TRBJ1-5, with D perhaps matching TRBD1 (5 bases). Trimming cost V 2 bases and J 8 bases, with 11 bases left between them. This CDR3 is 13 amino acids long. The germline CDR1 and CDR2 sequences are SGDLS and YYNGEE. CDR3 sequence: CASSVQGGEPQHF. DNA for the CDR3: TGTGCCAGCAGCGTCCAGGGAGGGGAGCCCCAGCATTTT.